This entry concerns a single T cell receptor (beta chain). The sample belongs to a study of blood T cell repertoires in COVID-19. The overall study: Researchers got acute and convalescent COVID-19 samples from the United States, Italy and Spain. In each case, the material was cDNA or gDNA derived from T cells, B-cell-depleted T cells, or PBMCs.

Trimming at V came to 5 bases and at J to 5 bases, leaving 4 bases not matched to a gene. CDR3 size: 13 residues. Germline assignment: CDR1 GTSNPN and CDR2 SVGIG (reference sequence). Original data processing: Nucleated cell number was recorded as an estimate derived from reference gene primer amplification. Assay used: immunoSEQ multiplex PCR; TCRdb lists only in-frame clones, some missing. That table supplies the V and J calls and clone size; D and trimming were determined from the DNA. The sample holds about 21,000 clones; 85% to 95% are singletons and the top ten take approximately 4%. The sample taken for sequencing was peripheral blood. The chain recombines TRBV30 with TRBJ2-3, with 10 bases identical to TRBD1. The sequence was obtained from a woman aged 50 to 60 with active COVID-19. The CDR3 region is CAWRTGGVDTQYF. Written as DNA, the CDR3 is TGTGCCTGGCGGACAGGGGGTGTAGATACGCAGTATTTT.